Within the sample, the clone carrying this T cell receptor beta chain is large. Its antigen is unidentified. Assay: immunoSEQ multiplex PCR; the TCRdb copy retains only in-frame clones and omits some. The sample contains more than 100,000 clones, more than 80% of which appear only once. No glioblastoma patient carried an isocitrate dehydrogenase mutation. PBMC sampling occurred before vaccination, two weeks after the third dose, and at progression. This sample was taken from a study of glioma-infiltrating T cells after dendritic cell vaccination. Turning to the study itself: The vaccine used monocyte-derived dendritic cells pulsed overnight with autologous tumor lysate.

General study findings and limits: Longer survival after dendritic cell vaccination followed higher pretreatment TIL content.

The V segment lost 7 bases and the J segment 6 bases; nucleotides outside the gene matches: 9. Per the germline V gene, CDR1 is SGHDN and CDR2 is FVKESK. The CDR3 length is 13 residues. The chain carries TRBV14 and TRBJ2-7, with 7 positions matching TRBD1. This clonotype was sampled from a human donor with glioblastoma. Specimen: blood, collected before dendritic cell vaccination. Written as DNA, the CDR3 is TGTGCCAGCAACCGGGACAGAAGGGGCGAGCAGTACTTC. This sequence encodes CASNRDRRGEQYF.